Listed below are T cell receptor beta chains from one sample, sequenced in a study of CD8 T cells in ankylosing spondylitis. TCRdb used MiXCR to reprocess the 5' RACE reads, holding one entry per CDR3 protein. The table includes 700,000 to 1,000,000 distinct CDR3 sequences, roughly 10% detected once. The sequenced material came from blood, either unsorted or a sorted T cell fraction (not recorded which). These receptors were obtained from a male donor with ankylosing spondylitis. Each CDR3 is given without its conserved first and last residue. The listing skips clone size in some rows; elsewhere it reads once, few, many or a size class.

>TRBJ1-4|few|TRBV4-3
ASSQERKTDEKLF
>TRBJ2-3|NA|TRBV7-2
ASSSGLAWGDTQY
>TRBJ1-1|few|TRBV4-2
ASSQGDSAEAF
>TRBJ1-4|many|TRBV29-1
SVVGHLGREKLF
>TRBJ1-1|NA|TRBV18
ASSPPGSTRNTEAF
>TRBJ2-4|NA|TRBV27
ASSRGRFENIQY
>TRBJ1-1|many|TRBV7-2
ASSPRDSMNTEAF
>TRBJ2-3|many|TRBV29-1
SVESGRETRVEDTQY
>TRBJ2-1|NA|TRBV10-3
AISKVTTSGHNEQF
>TRBJ1-1|NA|TRBV6-2/TRBV6-3
ASTLMGRLNTEAF
>TRBJ1-3|many|TRBV29-1
SVNPGNGNTIY
>TRBJ2-1|NA|TRBV10-3
AIRSDRADNEQF
>TRBJ2-2|many|TRBV15
ATSSRGEWGQKNTGELF
>TRBJ2-5|NA|TRBV6-5
ASSYTAAMVQY
>TRBJ2-1|NA|TRBV29-1
SVRGPQVEQF
>TRBJ2-1|many|TRBV7-2
ASSLAGNNEQF
>TRBJ2-5|few|TRBV5-6
ASSWGLEETQY
>TRBJ1-4|NA|TRBV28
ASQGNDEKLF
>TRBJ2-1|few|TRBV6-2/TRBV6-3
ASSYLRRLTNEQF